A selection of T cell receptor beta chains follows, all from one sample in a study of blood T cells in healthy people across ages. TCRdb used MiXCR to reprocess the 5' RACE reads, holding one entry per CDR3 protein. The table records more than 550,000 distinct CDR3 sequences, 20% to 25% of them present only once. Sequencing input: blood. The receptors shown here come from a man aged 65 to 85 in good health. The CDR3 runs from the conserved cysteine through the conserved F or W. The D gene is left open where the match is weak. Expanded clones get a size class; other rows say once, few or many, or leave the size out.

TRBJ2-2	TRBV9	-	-	CASRVDWTDTGELFF	TGTGCCAGCAGAGTGGACTGGACAGACACCGGGGAGCTGTTTTTT
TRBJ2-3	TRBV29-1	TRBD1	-	CSVEDQPGQGLSDTQYF	TGCAGCGTTGAAGATCAACCAGGACAGGGGTTGTCAGATACGCAGTATTTT
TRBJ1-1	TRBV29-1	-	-	CSGFTGSSTEAFF	TGCAGCGGCTTTACGGGGAGCTCCACTGAAGCTTTCTTT
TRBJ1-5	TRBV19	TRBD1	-	CASLTGGAGQPQHF	TGTGCCAGTCTGACAGGGGGAGCGGGTCAGCCCCAGCATTTT
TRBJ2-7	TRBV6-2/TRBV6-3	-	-	CASSFDREGRFYEQYF	TGTGCCAGCAGTTTCGACAGGGAGGGTAGATTTTACGAGCAGTACTTC
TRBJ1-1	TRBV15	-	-	CATSRDSHTNTEAFF	TGTGCCACCAGCAGAGATTCACATACGAACACTGAAGCTTTCTTT
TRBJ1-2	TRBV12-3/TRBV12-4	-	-	CASFPTASGYGYTF	TGTGCCAGCTTTCCGACAGCCTCTGGCTATGGCTACACCTTC
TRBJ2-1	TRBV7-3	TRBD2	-	CASSTSGVNNEQFF	TGTGCCAGCTCGACTAGCGGGGTCAATAATGAGCAGTTCTTC
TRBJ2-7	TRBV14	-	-	CASSQGKTYEQYF	TGTGCCAGCAGCCAAGGGAAAACCTACGAGCAGTACTTC
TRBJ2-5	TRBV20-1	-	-	CSARISTGQETQYF	TGCAGTGCTAGAATTTCGACAGGACAAGAGACCCAGTACTTC
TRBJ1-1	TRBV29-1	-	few	CSVSRPGEAFF	TGCAGCGTTTCAAGGCCAGGCGAAGCTTTCTTT
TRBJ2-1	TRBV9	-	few	CASSATSGISYNEQFF	TGTGCCAGCAGCGCCACCAGCGGAATCTCCTACAATGAGCAGTTCTTC
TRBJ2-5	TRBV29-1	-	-	CSVDLEQGKETQYF	TGCAGCGTTGATTTGGAACAGGGAAAAGAGACCCAGTACTTC
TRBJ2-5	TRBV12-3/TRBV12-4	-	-	CASSSSPKTQYF	TGTGCCAGCAGTTCCAGCCCCAAAACCCAGTACTTC
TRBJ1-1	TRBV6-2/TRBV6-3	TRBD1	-	CASSRQGRAFF	TGTGCCAGCAGCAGACAGGGAAGGGCTTTCTTT
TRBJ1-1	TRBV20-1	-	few	CSARSLGGNFEAFF	TGCAGTGCTAGATCCCTGGGAGGGAACTTTGAAGCTTTCTTT